The 13 T cell receptor beta chains in this list originate from one sample, sequenced in a study of control samples from healthy donors and cancer patients. Sequencing was performed with immunoSEQ multiplex PCR; in TCRdb, only in-frame clones are kept and a portion is missing. Among more than 95,000 clones listed, about 88% were seen once. The material sequenced was blood. These receptors were taken from a man aged 18 to 29 in good health.

This chain uses TRBV6-6 with TRBJ2-5; maybe TRBD1 (5 bases). In germline, CDR1 is MNHNY, CDR2 SVGAGI (reference sequence). The CDR3 totals 13 residues. V was clipped by 7 bases and J by 5 bases, with 14 bases between them. The CDR3 protein is CASNPRASETQYF. The CDR3 nucleotides read TGTGCCAGCAACCCCAGGGCTTCGGAGACCCAGTACTTC.

This chain connects TRBV25-1 to TRBJ1-2, with D perhaps matching TRBD1 (5 bases). Germline V gene sequence: CDR1 MGHDK, CDR2 SYGVNS. V was cut by 4 bases and J by 5 bases, with 8 bases left in between. The CDR3 sequence is 12 residues long. The CDR3 DNA reads as TGTGCCAGCAGTGGACAGCATTATGGCTACACCTTC. Encoded protein: CASSGQHYGYTF.

The chain is built from TRBV7-9 and TRBJ2-7, with 7 positions matching TRBD1. The CDR3 extends over 14 amino acids. J gave up 1 base and V 5 bases, and 5 bases lay outside the gene matches. The germline CDR1 and CDR2 sequences are SEHNR and FQNEAQ (reference sequence). CDR3: CASSVSQGSYEQYF. CDR3 in DNA: TGTGCCAGCAGCGTATCACAGGGGTCCTACGAGCAGTACTTC.

The rearrangement joins TRBV7-9 to TRBJ2-7; D remains ambiguous. The CDR3 runs 16 residues. Germline V CDR1 and CDR2: SEHNR, FQNEAQ (reference sequence). V was pared by 5 bases and J by 1 base, with 18 bases between. The CDR3 nucleotides read TGTGCCAGCAGCACGTCCGACATAACTAATTCCTACGAGCAGTACTTC. It is translated as CASSTSDITNSYEQYF.

V usage is TRBV9 and J usage is TRBJ2-2; no firm D call. V was pared by 3 bases and J by 3 bases, with 6 bases between. The length of the CDR3 is 13 residues. CDR1 and CDR2 (germline): SGDLS, YYNGEE. The CDR3 sequence is CASSALYTGELFF. In DNA, the CDR3 is TGTGCCAGCAGCGCCCTCTACACCGGGGAGCTGTTTTTT.

J is TRBJ2-3 and V is TRBV25-1; D is unresolved. The CDR3 totals 15 residues. Trimming stripped 6 bases from V and 0 bases from J, with 13 bases between. CDR1 and CDR2 from the germline V gene are MGHDK and SYGVNS. CDR3 nucleotides: TGTGCCAGCAGCCCCGGCCAACTTAGCACAGATACGCAGTATTTT. Translated, it gives CASSPGQLSTDTQYF.

The V gene is TRBV3-1 (or the pseudogene TRBV3-2), the J gene TRBJ2-1; 7 positions agree with TRBD1. Looked up from germline, CDR1 is LGHDT and CDR2 is YNNKEL (reference sequence). The ends lost 4 bases at V and 4 bases at J; junction bases unmatched: 4. The CDR3 sequence is 14 residues long. The CDR3 sequence is CASSLGQTYNEQFF. CDR3 DNA sequence: TGTGCCAGCAGCCTGGGACAGACATACAATGAGCAGTTCTTC.

V and J are TRBV14 and TRBJ1-2, with TRBD1 identical over 8 bases. After removal of 1 base from V and 4 bases from J, the junction contained 5 bases not matched to a gene. The CDR3 totals 15 residues. Germline V gives CDR1 SGHDN, CDR2 FVKESK. The CDR3 nucleotides are TGTGCCAGCAGCCAAGGGAGGACAGGGTCCTATGGCTACACCTTC. Protein: CASSQGRTGSYGYTF.

V gene TRBV5-1 combines with J gene TRBJ1-2, with 8 positions matching TRBD1. This CDR3 comprises 15 residues. The germline CDR1 and CDR2 sequences are SGHRS and YFSETQ. J lost 8 bases, V lost 0 bases, and 9 bases had no gene match. The CDR3 coding sequence is TGCGCCAGCAGCTTGGCCGGGGGACAGGAGGACGGCTACACCTTC. Amino acid sequence: CASSLAGGQEDGYTF.

The rearrangement joins TRBV6-5 to TRBJ1-2; 10 bases agree with TRBD1. CDR1 is MNHEY, CDR2 SVGAGI, per germline. The CDR3 is 13 residues long. Germline trimming cut 10 bases from V and 4 bases from J; bases unmatched to any gene: 6. CDR3 residues: CATQTGGAYGYTF. The CDR3 coding sequence is TGTGCCACTCAGACAGGGGGCGCCTATGGCTACACCTTC.

The chain has TRBV5-1 and TRBJ2-7; D is undetermined. The V end lost 4 bases, the J end lost 4 bases, and 6 bases lay between the germline ends. Germline CDR1 reads SGHRS; CDR2 reads YFSETQ. This CDR3 comprises 11 residues. The CDR3 DNA is TGCGCCAGCAGCGCATTTTACGAGCAGTACTTC. Translating gives CASSAFYEQYF. Together with reference TRBV5-1 and TRBJ2-7, the CDR3 gives the full variable domain: KAGVTQTPRYLIKTRGQQVTLSCSPISGHRSVSWYQQTPGQGLQFLFEYFSETQRNKGNFPGRFSGRQFSNSRSEMNVSTLELGDSALYLCASSAFYEQYFGPGTRLTVT.

V and J are TRBV9 and TRBJ2-1, with D uncertain. The CDR3 has 15 residues. CDR1 is SGDLS, CDR2 YYNGEE, per germline. The V gene lost 4 bases and the J gene lost 0 bases, with 11 bases spanning the gap. CDR3 sequence (DNA): TGTGCCAGCAGCCCTATCACGAGCTCCTACAATGAGCAGTTCTTC. Amino acids: CASSPITSSYNEQFF.

The chain carries TRBV19 and TRBJ1-2; D is ambiguous. V was shortened by 0 bases and J by 2 bases, with 13 bases between the two germline ends. This CDR3 spans 16 amino acids. Germline V gives CDR1 LNHDA, CDR2 SQIVND (reference sequence). The CDR3 spells CASSIDVGGTNYGYTF. CDR3 sequence (DNA): TGTGCCAGTAGTATAGATGTAGGTGGAACGAACTATGGCTACACCTTC.